This T cell receptor beta chain emerged from a study of T-cell reconstitution after alpha-beta-depleted transplantation in children (dated by TCRdb to the mid-2010s). Regarding the complete study: T-cell immune reconstitution after TCRalphabeta/CD19-depleted allogeneic hematopoietic cell transplantation in children was quantitatively tracked in the study by means of TCR repertoire profiling. The study at large found these results: In some patients, high TCRbeta diversity at day 60 was attributed to recipient T cells and intrathymic progenitors that had survived conditioning. The apparently early recovery of alphabetaT-cell counts about two months after transplant reportedly depended on only several hundred rapidly expanded clones that came from non-depleted graft cells. Over subsequent months, a decline in hyperexpanded clone frequencies was noted, and after one year, T-cell counts and TCRbeta diversity were mostly ascribed to newly produced T cells.

The germline ends are 6 bases apart after V is trimmed by 4 bases and J by 1 base. The CDR1 and CDR2 encoded by the germline V gene (reference sequence) are GTSNPN and SVGIG. From the cysteine through the phenylalanine, the CDR3 covers 12 amino acids. The read is trimmed to its CDR3 DNA, 36 bases read in frame from base 1. What the treatment or condition label conveys for this sample: allogeneic hematopoietic cell transplantation with graft depleted of TCRalphabeta T cells and CD19 B cells. The transplant recipients were children given TCRalphabeta/CD19-depleted allogeneic hematopoietic cell grafts. Details on this clonotype: Its target antigen remains unknown. No qualities accompany the bases; no much larger clone lies one base away.

The library was built by means of PCR. Sequenced using an Illumina HiSeq 2500. To normalize quantification of the TCRbeta repertoire, the TCR libraries were built with molecular barcoding that relied on unique molecular identifiers. The public reads were quality trimmed at Q25 with fastp and then assembled into clones with MiXCR by TCRdb, keeping productive beta chains. Each entry is one CDR3 protein sequence, shown with its most common DNA and genes. The sample includes about 610,000 distinct CDR3 sequences, with 25% to 30% observed a single time. The ten top clones hold 35% to 40% of the sample. The origin of this receptor is a boy under two years old with Wiskott-Aldrich syndrome, due to receive a stem cell transplant. The sequences come from PBMCs, collected before TCRalphabeta/CD19-depleted stem cell transplant. This chain joins TRBV30 to TRBJ2-3, with no confidently assigned D gene. The nucleotides are TGTGCCTGGATAAGCGGCACAGATACGCAGTATTTT. This sequence encodes CAWISGTDTQYF.